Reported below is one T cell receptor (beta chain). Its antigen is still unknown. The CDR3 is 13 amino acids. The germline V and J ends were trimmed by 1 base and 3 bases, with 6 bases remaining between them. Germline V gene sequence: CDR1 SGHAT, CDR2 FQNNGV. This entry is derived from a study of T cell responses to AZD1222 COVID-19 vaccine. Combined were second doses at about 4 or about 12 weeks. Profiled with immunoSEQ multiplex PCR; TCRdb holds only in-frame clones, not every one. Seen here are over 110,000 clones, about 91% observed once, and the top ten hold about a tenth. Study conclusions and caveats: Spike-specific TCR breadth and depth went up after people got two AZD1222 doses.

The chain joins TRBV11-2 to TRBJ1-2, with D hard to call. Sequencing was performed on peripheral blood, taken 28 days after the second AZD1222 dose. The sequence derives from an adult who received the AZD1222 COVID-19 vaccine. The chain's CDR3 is CASSLGGDYGYTF. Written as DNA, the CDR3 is TGTGCCAGCAGCTTAGGGGGAGACTATGGCTACACCTTC.